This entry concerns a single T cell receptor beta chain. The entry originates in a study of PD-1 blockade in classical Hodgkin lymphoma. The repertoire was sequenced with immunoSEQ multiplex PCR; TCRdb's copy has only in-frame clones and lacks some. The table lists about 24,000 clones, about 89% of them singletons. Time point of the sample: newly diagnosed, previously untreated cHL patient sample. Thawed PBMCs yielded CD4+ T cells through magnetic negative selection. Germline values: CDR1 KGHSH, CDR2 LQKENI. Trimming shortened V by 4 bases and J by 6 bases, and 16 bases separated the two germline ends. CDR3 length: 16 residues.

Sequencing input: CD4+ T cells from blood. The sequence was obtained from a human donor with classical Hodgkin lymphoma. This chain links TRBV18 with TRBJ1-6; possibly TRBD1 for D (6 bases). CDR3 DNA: TGTGCCAGCTCACTACCACAGGGAAGGTTTAATTCACCCCTCCACTTT. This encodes CASSLPQGRFNSPLHF.